This entry describes one TCR beta chain. This table comes from immunoSEQ multiplex PCR, and its TCRdb copy is limited to in-frame clones, with some not included. This sample has about 81,000 clones, with roughly four fifths found just once. The sample is drawn from a study of blood T cell repertoires in COVID-19. Losses at the gene ends were 2 bases for V and 3 bases for J; bases not matched to a gene: 4. Germline lookup yields CDR1 LNHNV and CDR2 YYDKDF (reference sequence). This CDR3 is built from 16 residues. The TCR was taken from a man aged 55-75 years with acute or convalescent COVID-19. Input material: peripheral blood. This rearrangement joins TRBV15 to TRBJ1-5, with TRBD1 matching 10 bases. CDR3 sequence (DNA): TGTGCCACCAGCAGACCCGGGACAGGGGTCAATCAGCCCCAGCATTTT. This codes for CATSRPGTGVNQPQHF.